The 5 T cell receptor beta chains reported below all come from one sample, sequenced in a study of CD8 T cells in ankylosing spondylitis. MiXCR, run by TCRdb on the 5' RACE reads, gives a single entry per CDR3 protein. The repertoire includes roughly 40,000 distinct CDR3 sequences, 9.5% to 12% of them detected once, and 1.4% sits in the top ten. Sequenced sample: blood, either unsorted or a sorted T cell fraction (not recorded which). These receptors were obtained from a male donor with ankylosing spondylitis or in good health (not recorded which).

This clonotype was observed at least ten times. The CDR3 loop reads CAISEGQDSNQPQHF. CDR3 DNA sequence: TGTGCCATCAGCGAAGGACAGGATAGCAATCAGCCCCAGCATTTT. The chain uses TRBV10-3 and TRBJ1-5; 7 bases agree with TRBD1. Trimming cost V 6 bases and J 0 bases; bases outside gene matches: 5. CDR1 is ENHRY and CDR2 is SYGVKD in the germline V gene. The CDR3 runs to 15 residues.

This clonotype came up a few times. This chain joins TRBV16 and TRBJ1-2; no reliable D call. From germline, CDR1 is KGHSY and CDR2 FQNENV. The V gene lost 0 bases and the J gene lost 6 bases, with 11 bases spanning the gap. This CDR3 is 14 amino acids long. CDR3 nucleotide sequence: TGTGCCAGCAGCCAATCCGCGGAGCCACATGGCTACACCTTC. This gives the protein CASSQSAEPHGYTF.

This clonotype appeared many times. This chain joins TRBV12-3 or TRBV12-4 and TRBJ2-1; 9 nucleotides align to TRBD2. Trimming removed 1 base from V and 7 bases from J; junction bases left unmatched: 5. The CDR3 runs to 15 residues. The CDR3 sequence is CASSLGLAGSNEQFF. Written as DNA, the CDR3 is TGTGCCAGCAGTTTAGGGCTAGCGGGGAGTAATGAGCAGTTCTTC.

The V call is TRBV7-9, the J call TRBJ1-1; D is ambiguous. This CDR3 has 14 amino acids. Germline loops: CDR1 SEHNR, CDR2 FQNEAQ (reference sequence). V was cut by 6 bases and J by 1 base, with 12 bases left in between. The CDR3 region has the DNA TGTGCCAGCAGGTTGAGCCAGACGAACACTGAAGCTTTCTTT. Residues: CASRLSQTNTEAFF. Full variable domain (missing parts from reference TRBV7-9 and TRBJ1-1): DTGVSQNPRHKITKRGQNVTFRCDPISEHNRLYWYRQTLGQGPEFLTYFQNEAQLEKSRLLSDRFSAERPKGSFSTLEIQRTEQGDSAMYLCASRLSQTNTEAFFGQGTRLTVV.

There are many counts of this clonotype. CDR3 nucleotides: TGCGCCAGCAGCTTGGATATTAGGACAGGGTCCTACGAGCAGTACTTC. Translation gives CASSLDIRTGSYEQYF. This chain uses TRBV5-1 with TRBJ2-7; 8 nucleotides agree with TRBD1. V dropped 0 bases and J dropped 1; count of bases not matched to a gene: 6. CDR1 is SGHRS, CDR2 YFSETQ, per germline. The CDR3 covers 16 residues.